Listed below are T cell receptor beta chains from one sample, sequenced in a study of blood T cell repertoires in COVID-19. The data were produced by immunoSEQ multiplex PCR, yet TCRdb's version contains in-frame clones alone and is incomplete. This table holds hundreds of thousands of clones, roughly 84% found once. Sequencing was carried out using peripheral blood. These receptors came from an elderly woman with acute or convalescent COVID-19. The CDR3 runs from the conserved cysteine through the conserved F or W. D genes are given only for firm matches. Only some rows state a clone size, as once, few, many or a class for expanded clones.

CASSEGTGNTEAFF | TGCGCCAGCAGCGAGGGGACAGGGAACACTGAAGCTTTCTTT | few | TRBD1 | TRBJ1-1 | 14 | TRBV5-1
CASSSTGGRQPQHF | TGTGCCAGCAGCTCGACAGGGGGACGTCAGCCCCAGCATTTT | . | TRBD1 | TRBJ1-5 | 14 | TRBV7-3
CASSIDRQAPYEQYF | TGTGCCAGTAGTATAGATCGACAGGCCCCCTACGAGCAGTACTTC | . | . | TRBJ2-7 | 15 | TRBV19
CASSFSHNQPQHF | TGTGCCAGCAGTTTTTCCCATAATCAGCCCCAGCATTTT | . | . | TRBJ1-5 | 13 | TRBV12-3/TRBV12-4
CASSSWDSKKAFF | TGTGCCAGCAGTTCTTGGGACAGCAAAAAAGCTTTCTTT | . | TRBD1 | TRBJ1-1 | 13 | TRBV12-3/TRBV12-4
CSALYNEQFF | TGCAGTGCTCTTTACAATGAGCAGTTCTTC | . | . | TRBJ2-1 | 10 | TRBV20-1
CASSMGRGTGELFF | TGTGCCAGTAGTATGGGTAGGGGGACCGGGGAGCTGTTTTTT | . | . | TRBJ2-2 | 14 | TRBV19
CASSLVPVGFGKNIQYF | TGTGCCAGCAGCTTAGTCCCGGTCGGTTTTGGCAAAAACATTCAGTACTTC | . | . | TRBJ2-4 | 17 | TRBV7-6
CASSSRAGQNTEAFF | TGTGCCAGCAGCTCAAGGGCGGGCCAGAACACTGAAGCTTTCTTT | few | . | TRBJ1-1 | 15 | TRBV7-6
CATSDLPRGGRGNTEAFF | TGTGCCACCAGTGATTTGCCGCGGGGTGGACGTGGGAACACTGAAGCTTTCTTT | . | . | TRBJ1-1 | 18 | TRBV24-1
CASSLDRVTGETQYF | TGTGCCAGCAGCTTGGACAGGGTGACCGGGGAGACCCAGTACTTC | . | TRBD1 | TRBJ2-5 | 15 | TRBV11-2
CASSQAGTEAFF | TGTGCCAGCAGCCAGGCGGGGACTGAAGCTTTCTTT | . | . | TRBJ1-1 | 12 | TRBV3-1/TRBV3-2
CASSEYLKQPQHF | TGTGCCAGTAGTGAGTATCTCAAACAGCCCCAGCATTTT | . | . | TRBJ1-5 | 13 | TRBV19
CASSSETGRYGYTF | TGTGCCAGCTCAAGCGAGACAGGGCGGTATGGCTACACCTTC | . | TRBD1 | TRBJ1-2 | 14 | TRBV18
CASSYDYGGTEAFF | TGTGCCAGCAGTTACGATTACGGGGGCACTGAAGCTTTCTTT | once | . | TRBJ1-1 | 14 | TRBV6-5
CASSHEGRPTRDQQYF | TGTGCCAGCAGCCATGAGGGACGACCAACGCGGGACCAGCAGTACTTC | . | . | TRBJ2-7 | 16 | TRBV3-1/TRBV3-2
CASRTTGTGSYEQYF | TGTGCCAGCAGAACTACCGGGACAGGGAGCTACGAGCAGTACTTC | . | TRBD1 | TRBJ2-7 | 15 | TRBV28
CATSSLHARRDNQPQHF | TGTGCCACCAGCTCCCTTCACGCTAGGCGGGACAATCAGCCCCAGCATTTT | few | . | TRBJ1-5 | 17 | TRBV15
CASSRTVGEGSPLHF | TGTGCCAGCAGTAGGACAGTGGGGGAGGGTTCACCCCTCCACTTT | . | . | TRBJ1-6 | 15 | TRBV28
CASSSGGGFEAFF | TGTGCCAGCAGCTCCGGGGGAGGTTTTGAAGCTTTCTTT | . | . | TRBJ1-1 | 13 | TRBV7-3
CASSLTRSETQYF | TGTGCCAGCAGCTTAACTAGATCAGAGACCCAGTACTTC | . | . | TRBJ2-5 | 13 | TRBV7-2
CASSFTGNYGYTF | TGTGCCAGCAGTTTTACAGGGAACTATGGCTACACCTTC | few | . | TRBJ1-2 | 13 | TRBV27
CASSPTEDYGYTF | TGCGCCAGCAGCCCGACAGAAGACTATGGCTACACCTTC | . | . | TRBJ1-2 | 13 | TRBV5-1
CASSLRRDNQPQHF | TGTGCCAGCAGCTTGCGGAGGGATAATCAGCCCCAGCATTTT | . | . | TRBJ1-5 | 14 | TRBV5-6
CASSLAKTSGGIETQYF | TGCGCCAGCAGCTTGGCCAAGACTAGCGGGGGGATTGAGACCCAGTACTTC | . | TRBD2 | TRBJ2-5 | 17 | TRBV5-1
CASSGLASSYEQYF | TGTGCCAGCAGTGGACTCGCCAGTTCCTACGAGCAGTACTTC | . | . | TRBJ2-7 | 14 | TRBV2
CASSTGPGGTQYF | TGTGCCAGCAGTACCGGGCCCGGGGGTACGCAGTATTTT | . | . | TRBJ2-3 | 13 | TRBV28